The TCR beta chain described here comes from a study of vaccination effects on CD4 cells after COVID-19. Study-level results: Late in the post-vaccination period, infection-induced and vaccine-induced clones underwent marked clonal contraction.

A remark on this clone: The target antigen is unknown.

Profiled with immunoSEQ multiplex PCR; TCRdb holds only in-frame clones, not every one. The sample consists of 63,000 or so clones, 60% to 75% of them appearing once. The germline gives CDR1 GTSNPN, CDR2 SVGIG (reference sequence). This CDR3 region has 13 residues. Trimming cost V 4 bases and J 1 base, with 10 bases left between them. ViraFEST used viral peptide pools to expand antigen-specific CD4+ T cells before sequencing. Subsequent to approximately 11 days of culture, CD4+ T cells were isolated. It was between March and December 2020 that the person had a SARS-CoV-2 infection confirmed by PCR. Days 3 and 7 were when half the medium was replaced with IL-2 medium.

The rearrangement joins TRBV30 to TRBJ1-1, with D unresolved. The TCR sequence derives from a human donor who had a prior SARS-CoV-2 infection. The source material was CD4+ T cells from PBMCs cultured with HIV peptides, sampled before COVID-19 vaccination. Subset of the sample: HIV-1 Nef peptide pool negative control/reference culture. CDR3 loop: CAWNLQRNTEAFF. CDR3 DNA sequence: TGTGCCTGGAACTTACAGCGGAACACTGAAGCTTTCTTT. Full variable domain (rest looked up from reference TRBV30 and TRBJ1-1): SQTIHQWPATLVQPVGSPLSLECTVEGTSNPNLYWYRQAAGRGLQLLFYSVGIGQISSEVPQNLSASRPQDRQFILSSKKLLLSDSGFYLCAWNLQRNTEAFFGQGTRLTVV.